This TCR beta chain stems from a study of T cell responses to AZD1222 COVID-19 vaccine. Study information: Pooling was applied to second doses at about 4 or about 12 weeks. Notes on the study in general: Samples come after the peak T cell response, not at day 14. Targeting of unmutated variant regions was reportedly seen in nearly half of spike-specific TCRs.

Deletions cut 3 bases from V and 12 bases from J, with 15 bases between. Germline CDR1 and CDR2: SGHTA and FQGNSA. This CDR3 region has 12 residues. This clone was recorded once. No antigen is known for it. Clones were sequenced by immunoSEQ multiplex PCR, and TCRdb holds only the in-frame ones, with some missing. The table includes roughly 75,000 clones, roughly 84% detected once. The genes are TRBV7-2 and TRBJ2-7; D is unclear. This sequence originates from an adult in good health. Here the sequenced sample was peripheral blood, taken on day 0 of AZD1222 vaccination. The CDR3: CASSFRNLGLYF. The CDR3 DNA reads as TGTGCCAGCAGCTTCCGGAACTTAGGTCTGTACTTC. The variable domain in full, completed from reference TRBV7-2 and TRBJ2-7, reads GAGVSQSPSNKVTEKGKDVELRCDPISGHTALYWYRQSLGQGLEFLIYFQGNSAPDKSGLPSDRFSAERTGGSVSTLTIQRTQQEDSAVYLCASSFRNLGLYFGPGTRLTVT.